The subject of this entry is one TCR beta chain. Its antigen is unidentified. The CDR3 length is 14 residues. CDR1 SGHDT and CDR2 YYEEEE come from the germline V gene. V was cut by 2 bases and J by 5 bases, with 13 bases left in between. This sample is drawn from a study of memory CD4+ T cells and cytomegalovirus serostatus. Looking at the study overall: Of the healthy Belgian adults, 9 were CMV seropositive and 24 seronegative.

Single viable CD3+CD4+CD8-CD45RO+ cells were sorted as the memory CD4+ T cells. Broader study findings: The CMV-associated TCR signature appears largely within the CD4+ memory repertoire. Median bootstrapped AUC for CMV status was about 0.96 originally, approximately 0.9 US-trained.

How the authors handled the data: Out-of-frame sequences were removed, leaving 2,204,828 distinct TCRbeta sequences. Produced via immunoSEQ multiplex PCR; TCRdb's table is partial and in-frame only. V, J and clone size are those of that table, while D and trimming were read from the DNA. The sample has some 57,000 clones, 70% to 80% seen once. The gene calls are TRBV5-6 and TRBJ2-5, with a tentative D call TRBD2 (5 bases). Sequencing used memory CD4+ T cells from blood. The TCR comes from an adult in good health and CMV-seronegative. Written as DNA, the CDR3 is TGTGCCAGCAGCTTTGCGGGTCGCGGCGAGACCCAGTACTTC. This encodes CASSFAGRGETQYF. Full variable domain (missing parts from reference TRBV5-6 and TRBJ2-5): DAGVTQSPTHLIKTRGQQVTLRCSPKSGHDTVSWYQQALGQGPQFIFQYYEEEERQRGNFPDRFSGHQFPNYSSELNVNALLLGDSALYLCASSFAGRGETQYFGPGTRLLVL.